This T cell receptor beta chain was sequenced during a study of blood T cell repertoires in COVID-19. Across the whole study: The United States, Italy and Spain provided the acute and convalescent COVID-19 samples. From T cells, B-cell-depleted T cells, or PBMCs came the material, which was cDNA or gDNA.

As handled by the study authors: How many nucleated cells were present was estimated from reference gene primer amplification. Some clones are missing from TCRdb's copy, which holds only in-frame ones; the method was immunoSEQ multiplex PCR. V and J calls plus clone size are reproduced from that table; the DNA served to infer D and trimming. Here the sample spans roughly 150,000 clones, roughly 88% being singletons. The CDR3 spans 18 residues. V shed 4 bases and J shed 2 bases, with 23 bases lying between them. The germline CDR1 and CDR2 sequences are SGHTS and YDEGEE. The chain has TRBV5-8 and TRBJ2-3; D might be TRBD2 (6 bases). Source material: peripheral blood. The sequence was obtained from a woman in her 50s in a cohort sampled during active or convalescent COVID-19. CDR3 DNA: TGTGCCAGCAGCGTGGGAGCCAGCGGGTGCGCCCCCACAGATACGCAGTATTTT. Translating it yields CASSVGASGCAPTDTQYF. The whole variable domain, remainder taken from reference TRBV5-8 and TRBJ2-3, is EAGVTQSPTHLIKTRGQQATLRCSPISGHTSVYWYQQALGLGLQFLLWYDEGEERNRGNFPPRFSGRQFPNYSSELNVNALELEDSALYLCASSVGASGCAPTDTQYFGPGTRLTVL.